This T cell receptor beta chain was sequenced in a study of shared clonotypes between healthy human individuals. Study overall: The study drew on a couple of women and a few men aged 18 to 49 as donors.

Deep-level settings were used for running the assay. Clones were sequenced by immunoSEQ multiplex PCR, and TCRdb holds only the in-frame ones, with some missing. The table includes under 2,000,000 clones, about 95% detected once. This CDR3 has 15 amino acids. Germline V gene sequence: CDR1 MNHNS, CDR2 SASEGT. The V and J ends lost 3 bases and 1 base, in that order; junction bases with no gene match: 4. On this clone: Its antigen is not identified.

It was CD45RO-negative cells, positively selected for CCR7, that made up naive CD8 cells, with terminally differentiated effector memory CD45RA+ cells excluded. Whole-study findings and limits: An effect of sequencing depth on clonotype sharing among donors was expected.

This clonotype was sampled from a man younger than 35 in good health. The source material was naive CD8+ T cells sorted from blood. The V and J genes are TRBV6-1 and TRBJ1-2, with 8 bases lining up with TRBD1. For the CDR3, the DNA is TGTGCCAGCAGTGACGAGACAGGGGTTAACTATGGCTACACCTTC. This sequence encodes CASSDETGVNYGYTF.